This T cell receptor beta chain derives from a study of cytomegalovirus exposure and HLA in healthy donors. General study results and limits: Among TCR beta chains, those listed as cytomegalovirus-associated numbered more than 150. With high specificity and sensitivity, the classifier reportedly diagnosed cytomegalovirus status. Most TCR sequences showed up rarely, but some public TCRs showed up in many donors.

About this clone: Its antigen is unknown.

V gave up 3 bases and J gave up 1 base; unmatched junction bases: 6. Germline values: CDR1 SQVTM, CDR2 ANQGSEA. The CDR3 is made up of 15 amino acids. The protocol was immunoSEQ multiplex PCR, while the TCRdb copy is restricted to in-frame clones and leaves out a portion. Of approximately 190,000 clones detected, approximately 88% appear once; the ten largest clones hold over 5.5%. The J gene is TRBJ1-3, the V gene TRBV29-1, with 7 bases identical to TRBD1. The sample consisted of PBMCs. This TCR was recovered from a man aged 18 to 35 in good health and CMV-seropositive. CDR3 loop: CSVEGTGASGNTIYF. In nucleotides, the CDR3 is TGCAGCGTTGAGGGAACAGGGGCTTCTGGAAACACCATATATTTT.